The 11 T cell receptor beta chains below all came from one sample that was sequenced in a study of tumor-infiltrating lymphocytes in primary liver carcinoma. Investigators took RNA and DNA out together from 20-30 mg of unsorted bulk tissue. A constant-region primer served to make TCR beta cDNA from about 490 ng total RNA. Generation of the TCR beta libraries relied on three nested multiplex PCR rounds using slightly modified ARM-PCR. Rounds one and two of PCR, each of 10 cycles, were primed with TRBV1-TRBV30 forward primers and a C-beta reverse primer. TCRdb used MiXCR to reprocess the multiplex PCR reads, holding one entry per CDR3 protein. In the table there are about 74,000 distinct CDR3 sequences, nearly 70% of which are singletons. Material for sequencing was liver tumor tissue from sampling region 4. As to subset: tumor region T4, right-lateral pole. These TCRs come from a man between 40 and 49 years old with primary liver carcinoma and hepatitis B virus infection.

About this clonotype: One end of the junction does not line up with germline, which may come from a read error. The chain carries TRBV6-5 and TRBJ2-1, with TRBD2 matching over 7 bases. Germline values: CDR1 MNHEY, CDR2 SVGAGI. There are 15 residues in the CDR3. For the CDR3, the DNA is TGTGCCAGCAGTGTATCAGCGGGATCCTACAATGAGCAGCTCTTC. This encodes CASSVSAGSYNEQLF.

Details on this clonotype: Since a much larger clone is just one base distant, this may be a read error. No conserved phenylalanine or tryptophan is present at the end of the CDR3, so a read error is the likely explanation. The J gene is TRBJ2-7, the V gene TRBV7-9; unclear D gene. This CDR3 has 15 residues. Germline V lookup: CDR1 SEHNR, CDR2 FQNEAQ (reference sequence). The V end lost 1 base, the J end lost 2 bases, and 12 bases lay between the germline ends. Here the CDR3 reads CASSLEAGPTYEQYL. CDR3 DNA sequence: TGTGCCAGCAGCTTAGAGGCAGGTCCGACCTACGAGCAGTACCTC.

The chain uses TRBV11-2 and TRBJ2-1; 8 bases agree with TRBD2. Trimming removed 11 bases from V and 9 bases from J; junction bases left unmatched: 21. The CDR3 has 16 residues. Per germline, CDR1 SGHAT and CDR2 FQNNGV. The CDR3 DNA sequence: TGTGCCGACAGCTTGGATACCGGACTAGCCATGGGTGAGCAGTTCTTC. It specifies CADSLDTGLAMGEQFF.

This clonotype was seen at least ten times. This chain joins TRBV12-3 or TRBV12-4 and TRBJ2-2, with 10 bases identical to TRBD1. Unmatched junction bases numbered 10, after V lost 6 bases and J lost 6 bases. CDR3 length: 16 amino acids. The CDR3 bases are TGTGCCAGCAGCCCGGGACAGGGGAGAGGTCCCGGGGAGCTGTTTTTT. As protein: CASSPGQGRGPGELFF.

Note on this clonotype: One end of the junction fails to match germline, which may point to a read error. The chain has TRBV4-2 and TRBJ2-1, with 9 positions matching TRBD2. CDR1 and CDR2 from the germline V gene are LGHNA and YNFKEQ. The CDR3 spans 16 residues. CDR3: CANSQGSSGIYNEQFF. The CDR3 DNA follows: TGTGCCAACAGCCAAGGGTCTAGCGGGATCTACAATGAGCAGTTCTTC.

A word on this clonotype: Being one base from a much bigger clone, this may be a read error. V gene TRBV30 combines with J gene TRBJ1-2; a possible D gene is TRBD1 (5 bases). Per the germline V gene, CDR1 is GTSNPN and CDR2 is SVGIG (reference sequence). This CDR3 spans 16 amino acids. The CDR3 DNA is TGTGCCTGGAGTGTACGAGGGACCGGCGGATTCTATGGCCACACCTTC. Its translation: CAWSVRGTGGFYGHTF.

About this clonotype: This is likely a read error, given that the CDR3 carries no conserved phenylalanine or tryptophan at its end. The genes are TRBV11-2 and TRBJ1-5; D gene unclear. The V and J ends lost 6 bases and 3 bases respectively, with 12 bases between them. CDR3 length: 14 amino acids. Germline V gene sequence: CDR1 SGHAT, CDR2 FQNNGV. CDR3 sequence (DNA): TGTGCCAGCAGATTGTCCGGGTCCAATCAGCCCCAGCATCTT. Its translation is CASRLSGSNQPQHL.

This clonotype was recorded a few times. The CDR3 end shows no conserved phenylalanine or tryptophan, and so a read error is likely. The V gene is TRBV11-2, the J gene TRBJ2-1; the D gene is possibly TRBD2 (5 bases). The CDR3 loop spans 13 amino acids. The germline V gene encodes CDR1 SGHAT and CDR2 FQNNGV. DNA for the CDR3: TGTGCCTGCAGCTTAGAGGTGGGAGCTGAGCAGTTCTCC. Translated: CACSLEVGAEQFS.

Concerning this clonotype: The CDR3 end shows no conserved phenylalanine or tryptophan, and so a read error is likely. This chain connects TRBV7-9 to TRBJ2-1, with TRBD2 matching 10 bases. The CDR3 runs 15 residues. CDR1 and CDR2 from the germline V gene are SEHNR and FQNEAQ (reference sequence). The trim removed 2 bases at V and 11 bases at J, leaving 9 bases unmatched. The DNA for the CDR3 is TGTGCCAGCAGCTTAATGGGGACTAGCGTGAATAAGCAGTTCTTA. Translating it yields CASSLMGTSVNKQFL.

This clonotype was seen only once. Without the conserved terminal phenylalanine or tryptophan, this CDR3 likely stems from a read error. This chain links TRBV29-1 with TRBJ2-1; maybe TRBD1 (5 bases). With 6 bases removed from V and 1 base from J, the gap between germline ends came to 16 bases. The CDR3 consists of 15 residues. Germline V gives CDR1 SQVTM, CDR2 ANQGSEA. CDR3 sequence reads: CSVGPPSSSYNEQFL. DNA of the CDR3: TGCAGCGTGGGGCCTCCGTCCAGTTCCTACAATGAGCAGTTCCTC.

Remarks on this clonotype: A clone one base away is much larger, so this may be a read error. V and J are TRBV5-1 and TRBJ2-2; a possible D gene is TRBD1 (5 bases). Germline V CDR1 and CDR2: SGHRS, YFSETQ. The CDR3 consists of 13 residues. The DNA for the CDR3 is TGCGCCAACAGCCTACAGGACACCGGGGAGCTGTTTTTT. This codes for CANSLQDTGELFF.